This TCR beta chain comes out of a study of Ad26.COV2.S vaccination and SARS-CoV-2 variants. Treatment denoted: 19 received Ad26.COV2.S at low or high dose, single or two shots; roughly five received placebo; per-sample allocation not given. Samples came from day 63 after the first vaccine or placebo injection. At a Boston site, the person donating was an adult of 18-55 years. The protocol was immunoSEQ multiplex PCR, while the TCRdb copy is restricted to in-frame clones and leaves out a portion. This table has almost 400,000 clones, about nine tenths appearing once. Germline V CDR1 and CDR2: SGHVS, FQNEAQ. The CDR3 consists of 19 residues. Trimming took 2 bases from V and 4 from J; bases not matched to a gene: 14.

The TCR sequence derives from a person aged 18-65 years who received the Ad26.COV2.S COVID-19 vaccine or a placebo. Source: peripheral blood, taken in a trial of Ad26.COV2.S vaccine versus placebo. The rearrangement uses TRBV7-8 and TRBJ2-1, with 10 nucleotides matching TRBD1. The CDR3 here is CASSLRPADRGPLYNEQFF. CDR3 coding DNA: TGTGCCAGCAGCTTACGCCCAGCCGACAGGGGGCCCCTTTACAATGAGCAGTTCTTC.